This is a list of T cell receptor beta chains from one sample in a study of T cells in tumors after PD-1 blockade. Here immunoSEQ multiplex PCR was the method, and the copy in TCRdb shows in-frame clones only, minus some. The sample includes roughly 15,000 clones, 70% to 85% of them seen just once. Sequences were derived from PBMCs, sampled after anti-PD-1 treatment. These TCRs come from a human donor with basal cell carcinoma. The conserved cysteine and the conserved F or W are not part of the CDR3 here. D genes are given only for firm matches.

>TRBJ2-2|TRBV9|TRBD2
ASRRGSAGELF
>TRBJ1-2|TRBV6-5|TRBD1
ASRPRDRANYGYT
>TRBJ2-3|TRBV10-3|NA
AISTSSTDTQY
>TRBJ2-5|TRBV6-6|NA
ASSYSDSQETQY
>TRBJ2-7|TRBV14|TRBD1
ASSQETGYYEQY
>TRBJ2-7|TRBV19|NA
ASSIAGVRTTEQY
>TRBJ2-3|TRBV25-1|NA
ASKVWNTDTQY
>TRBJ2-1|TRBV6-5|NA
ASSSLVGKYNEQF
>TRBJ1-2|TRBV5-6|NA
ASSLLLTGSLYGYT
>TRBJ2-4|TRBV28|TRBD1
ASSPSRTGFIGIQY
>TRBJ1-5|TRBV9|TRBD1
ASSVHTGVQPQH
>TRBJ2-6|TRBV30|NA
AGGGRNNVLT
>TRBJ1-2|TRBV20-1|TRBD1
SASGDRGPAGYT
>TRBJ2-1|TRBV27|NA
ATRREGRSSGDRGNEQF
>TRBJ1-4|TRBV5-1|TRBD1
ARKDRGQEKLF
>TRBJ2-7|TRBV27|TRBD1
ASSWDRAVNEQY
>TRBJ1-3|TRBV7-9|TRBD1
ASSPTGARNTIY
>TRBJ2-5|TRBV19|NA
ASSITGRETQY
>TRBJ1-2|TRBV10-2|NA
ASRMSEAYGYT
>TRBJ1-1|TRBV18|NA
ASSPMPENTEAF
>TRBJ1-1|TRBV6-6|TRBD1
ASSRGEGATNTEAF
>TRBJ1-1|TRBV5-1|TRBD1
ASSWGDRGVGEAF
>TRBJ2-2|TRBV12-5|NA
ASALTGELF
>TRBJ1-1|TRBV20-1|NA
SARGAF